A selection of T cell receptor beta chains follows, all from one sample in a study of blood T cell repertoires in COVID-19. The method was immunoSEQ multiplex PCR; TCRdb's version includes in-frame clones alone and lacks a portion of them. Among about 440,000 clones listed, approximately 88% were seen once. Source material: peripheral blood. Receptors originate from a woman aged 50 to 60 with COVID-19, enrolled during active disease. The CDR3 runs from the conserved cysteine through the conserved F or W. A D gene is named only where the DNA matches it firmly. A clone size is listed for some rows: how often the clone was seen (once, few, many), or a class if it is expanded.

D gene	J gene	V gene	clone size	CDR3 DNA	CDR3 protein
TRBD2	TRBJ2-4	TRBV5-5	.	TGTGCCAGCAGCTTCGTTGCCGATCCGCGCGGCGGGGGCATTCAGTACTTC	CASSFVADPRGGGIQYF
TRBD1	TRBJ1-5	TRBV5-1	.	TGCGCCAGCAGCCTCGGACAGGGGGATCAGCCCCAGCATTTT	CASSLGQGDQPQHF
.	TRBJ1-2	TRBV2	.	TGTGCCAGCAGTGACCCCGATAAGGGACTTGAGTCGGGCTACACCTTC	CASSDPDKGLESGYTF
.	TRBJ1-4	TRBV11-2	.	TGTGCCAGCAGCCTCGGACACTCGGGTGGAAAACTGTTTTTT	CASSLGHSGGKLFF
.	TRBJ2-3	TRBV5-6	.	TGTGCCAGCAGCTTTGCGGGTACGCAGTATTTT	CASSFAGTQYF
TRBD1	TRBJ1-6	TRBV7-9	.	TGTGCCAGCAGCGCTGACAGGGGCCGGAGTTCACCCCTCCACTTT	CASSADRGRSSPLHF
.	TRBJ2-2	TRBV9	.	TGTGCCAGCAGCCTAAGCGGGTCTAACACCGGGGAGCTGTTTTTT	CASSLSGSNTGELFF
TRBD2	TRBJ2-7	TRBV5-6	.	TGTGCCAGCAGAACGGGACTAGCGGCCTACGAGCAGTACTTC	CASRTGLAAYEQYF
TRBD2	TRBJ2-3	TRBV5-4	.	TGTGCCAGCAGCTTGGAGGCGGGGGGGCCAACAGATACGCAGTATTTT	CASSLEAGGPTDTQYF
.	TRBJ1-1	TRBV5-1	.	TGCGCCAGCAGATCTGGAGACACTGAAGCTTTCTTT	CASRSGDTEAFF
.	TRBJ2-2	TRBV30	once	TGTGCCTGGAGTGTCCTTCGGGGGGCGAACGGGGAGCTGTTTTTT	CAWSVLRGANGELFF
.	TRBJ1-5	TRBV11-2	.	TGTGCCAGCAGCCACGGACAGAGAGATCAGCCCCAGCATTTT	CASSHGQRDQPQHF
.	TRBJ1-1	TRBV5-4	.	TGTGCCAGCAGCTTGGAAACAGGGATGAACACTGAAGCTTTCTTT	CASSLETGMNTEAFF
TRBD1	TRBJ1-2	TRBV5-1	.	TGCGCCAGCAGCGCGGGACAGGGGCCCTATGGCTACACCTTC	CASSAGQGPYGYTF
.	TRBJ1-5	TRBV5-1	few	TGCGCCCGACCAGGGCAGGGGAAGTTGCAGCCCCAGCATTTT	CARPGQGKLQPQHF
.	TRBJ1-6	TRBV30	.	TGTGCCTGGGAAGGGGGTAGCTCCTATAATTCACCCCTCCACTTT	CAWEGGSSYNSPLHF
.	TRBJ2-7	TRBV7-2	.	TGTGCCAGCAGCCAAACCGGGCGGGGAGCTAGGGGCCCCTACGAGCAGTACTTC	CASSQTGRGARGPYEQYF
.	TRBJ2-7	TRBV5-6	.	TGTGCCAGCAGCTTGATTAGCGGAGGAGAAGACGAGCAGTACTTC	CASSLISGGEDEQYF
TRBD2	TRBJ2-5	TRBV4-1	.	TGCGCCAGCAGCCAAGTCCTAGCTAGCGGGGGACTACAAGAGACCCAGTACTTC	CASSQVLASGGLQETQYF
TRBD1	TRBJ1-2	TRBV6-6	.	TGTGCCAGCAGTTACTCGAGGCAGGGGGCTACCTATGGCTACACCTTC	CASSYSRQGATYGYTF
.	TRBJ1-5	TRBV14	.	TGTGCCAGCAGCCAACAAGACAGCCTGAGTCGCAATCAGCCCCAGCATTTT	CASSQQDSLSRNQPQHF
TRBD2	TRBJ2-3	TRBV19	.	TGTGCCACCCAGGTGGCGGGGGGCACAGATACGCAGTATTTT	CATQVAGGTDTQYF
.	TRBJ2-1	TRBV3-1/TRBV3-2	.	TGTGCCAGCAGCCAATCGATAGCAACCAATGAGCAGTTCTTC	CASSQSIATNEQFF
.	TRBJ1-3	TRBV30	.	TGTGCCTGGAGTGTAACAGCCCCTGGAAACACCATATATTTT	CAWSVTAPGNTIYF
.	TRBJ1-1	TRBV10-1	.	TGCGCCAGCAGTGAGTACCGGGGCACTGAAGCTTTCTTT	CASSEYRGTEAFF
.	TRBJ2-1	TRBV30	.	TGTGCCTGGAGTGTAATAGCCTGGCCCTCCCTCTACAATGAGCAGTTCTTC	CAWSVIAWPSLYNEQFF
.	TRBJ1-2	TRBV6-6	.	TGTGCCAGCTCCCGAGAAGCCGGGAGCCATGGCTACACCTTC	CASSREAGSHGYTF
TRBD1	TRBJ2-7	TRBV6-6	.	TGTGCCAGCAGTCCCCGGACAGGGGTGACCTACGAGCAGTACTTC	CASSPRTGVTYEQYF
.	TRBJ2-1	TRBV5-6	.	TGTGCCAGCAGCTTGCGTAGCGGATCCAGCTCCTACAATGAGCAGTTCTTC	CASSLRSGSSSYNEQFF
TRBD1	TRBJ1-2	TRBV9	once	TGTGCCAGCAGCGTAGACGACAGGGGCTTCGGGGGCTACACCTTC	CASSVDDRGFGGYTF
.	TRBJ1-1	TRBV7-3	once	TGTGCCAGCAGCTTAGGGGGGGTCACTGAAGCTTTCTTT	CASSLGGVTEAFF
.	TRBJ1-6	TRBV27	once	TGTGCCAGCAGTTTTGGTCAGGAATCACCCCTCCACTTT	CASSFGQESPLHF
.	TRBJ1-5	TRBV29-1	.	TGCAGCGTGGGCCAAAATCAGCCCCAGCATTTT	CSVGQNQPQHF
.	TRBJ1-5	TRBV15	.	TGTGCCACCAGCATCGCGGGCAATCAGCCCCAGCATTTT	CATSIAGNQPQHF
.	TRBJ2-2	TRBV12-3/TRBV12-4	.	TGTGCCAGCAGTTTAGGCGGCGGGGAGCTGTTTTTT	CASSLGGGELFF
.	TRBJ1-1	TRBV28	.	TGTGCCAGCAGTTCGGACACTGAAGCTTTCTTT	CASSSDTEAFF
.	TRBJ1-4	TRBV2	.	TGTGCCAGCAGTAATAGTGAGGGAGGGAGTGAAAAACTGTTTTTT	CASSNSEGGSEKLFF
.	TRBJ2-2	TRBV12-3/TRBV12-4	few	TGTGCCAGCAGTCGGGATTATGCCGGGGAGCTGTTTTTT	CASSRDYAGELFF
TRBD2	TRBJ2-7	TRBV5-1	.	TGCGCCAGCAGCTCCTTCCGGGAGGGTTCCTACGAGCAGTACTTC	CASSSFREGSYEQYF
.	TRBJ2-5	TRBV6-5	.	TGTGCCAGCAGTTTGTCTCTGGGGGCTGGAGAGACCCAGTACTTC	CASSLSLGAGETQYF
.	TRBJ2-1	TRBV3-1/TRBV3-2	once	TGTGCCAGCAGCCTACTTAGACTTCCCTACAATGAGCAGTTCTTC	CASSLLRLPYNEQFF
.	TRBJ1-5	TRBV7-9	few	TGTGCCAGCAGCTTAGAGGGGGTCAGCAATCAGCCCCAGCATTTT	CASSLEGVSNQPQHF
.	TRBJ1-1	TRBV12-5	.	TGTGCTAGTGGCCAGGACACTGAAGCTTTCTTT	CASGQDTEAFF
.	TRBJ1-1	TRBV7-9	.	TGTGCCAGCAGCTTAGGACCCCGGGGTGGCACTGAAGCTTTCTTT	CASSLGPRGGTEAFF
.	TRBJ1-2	TRBV7-2	.	TGTGCCAGCAGCCCCCGGGGTTGGGGGCAAGATGGCTACACCTTC	CASSPRGWGQDGYTF
.	TRBJ1-5	TRBV2	.	TGTGCCAGCAGAGCTCGGGGTGTAAGCAATCAGCCCCAGCATTTT	CASRARGVSNQPQHF
.	TRBJ1-2	TRBV2	.	TGTGCCAGCAGATTAGAGTATTATGGCTACACCTTC	CASRLEYYGYTF
.	TRBJ1-2	TRBV12-3/TRBV12-4	.	TGTGCCAGCAGTTTTGTCATCAGCTATGGCTACACCTTC	CASSFVISYGYTF
TRBD1	TRBJ1-3	TRBV5-1	few	TGCGCCAGCCAAAGGGGGCTTTCTGGAAACACCATATATTTT	CASQRGLSGNTIYF
.	TRBJ2-7	TRBV7-2	.	TGTGCCAGCAGCTTAGCAAGAGGAGAGCAGTACTTC	CASSLARGEQYF